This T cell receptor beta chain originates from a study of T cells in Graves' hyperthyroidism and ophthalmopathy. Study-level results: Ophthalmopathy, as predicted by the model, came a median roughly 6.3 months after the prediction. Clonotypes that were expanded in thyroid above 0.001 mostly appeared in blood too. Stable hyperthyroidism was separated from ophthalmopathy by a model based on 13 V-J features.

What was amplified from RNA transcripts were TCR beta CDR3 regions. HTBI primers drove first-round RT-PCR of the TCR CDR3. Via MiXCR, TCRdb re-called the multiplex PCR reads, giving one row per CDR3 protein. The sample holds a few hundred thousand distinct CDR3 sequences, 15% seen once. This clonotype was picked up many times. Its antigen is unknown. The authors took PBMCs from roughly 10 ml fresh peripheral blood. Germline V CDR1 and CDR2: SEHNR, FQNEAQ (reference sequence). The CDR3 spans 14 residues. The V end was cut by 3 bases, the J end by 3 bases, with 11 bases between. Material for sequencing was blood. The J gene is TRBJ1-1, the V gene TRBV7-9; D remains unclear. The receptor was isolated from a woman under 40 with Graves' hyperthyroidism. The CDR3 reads CASSLLLGDTEAFF. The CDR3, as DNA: TGTGCCAGCAGCTTGCTCCTCGGGGACACTGAAGCTTTCTTT.